These T cell receptor beta chains were read from a single sample in a study of blood T cell repertoires in COVID-19. Some clones are missing from TCRdb's copy, which holds only in-frame ones; the method was immunoSEQ multiplex PCR. The data show around 450,000 clones, with around nine tenths seen just once and roughly 4% held by the top ten. Sequenced: peripheral blood. Receptors originate from a woman in her 30s with acute or convalescent COVID-19. Each CDR3 is given with its conserved first and last residue. The D gene is left open where the match is weak. Part of the rows lack a size; the others show once, few, many or a class for expanded clones.

size	J	D	V	DNA	CDR3
NA	TRBJ1-5	TRBD1	TRBV30	TGTGCCTGGAGCTTTACAGGGGGCGATAAGCCCCAGCATTTT	CAWSFTGGDKPQHF
NA	TRBJ2-3	NA	TRBV24-1	TGTGCCACCAATGGTAGAAGCACAGATACGCAGTATTTT	CATNGRSTDTQYF
NA	TRBJ1-5	TRBD1	TRBV2	TGTGCCAGCAGTGGGTGGGACAGGGGCAATCAGCCCCAGCATTTT	CASSGWDRGNQPQHF
NA	TRBJ2-1	TRBD2	TRBV3-1/TRBV3-2	TGTGCCAGCAGCCAAAGAGTAGCGGGGGGATTTCCCTCCTACAATGAGCAGTTCTTC	CASSQRVAGGFPSYNEQFF
NA	TRBJ2-1	TRBD2	TRBV5-1	TGCGCCAGCAGCGCGGGCCACGCGGGAGATGAGCAGTTCTTC	CASSAGHAGDEQFF
NA	TRBJ2-4	NA	TRBV6-5	TGTGCCAGCAGATCCCCGGGTCCCAAGGACATTCAGTACTTC	CASRSPGPKDIQYF
NA	TRBJ1-2	TRBD1	TRBV2	TGTGCCAGCAGCGGGACAGGCGGCCATGGCTACACCTTC	CASSGTGGHGYTF
NA	TRBJ1-6	NA	TRBV6-5	TGTGCCAGCTTGGGCGACCTGTCACCCCTCCACTTT	CASLGDLSPLHF
NA	TRBJ1-2	NA	TRBV5-4	TGTGCCAGCAGCCTGGACAGTTATGGCTACACCTTC	CASSLDSYGYTF
NA	TRBJ2-2	NA	TRBV27	TGTGCCAGCACCCCGGGACTCAACACCGGGGAGCTGTTTTTT	CASTPGLNTGELFF
NA	TRBJ1-2	NA	TRBV6-6	TGTGCCAGCAGTGACCCCCCTGGGACTTTAAACTACACCTTC	CASSDPPGTLNYTF
NA	TRBJ2-7	TRBD1	TRBV5-6	TGTGCCAGCAGCTTCAGGCGGGACAGGGGGGCCGAGCAGTACTTC	CASSFRRDRGAEQYF
NA	TRBJ1-4	NA	TRBV2	TGTGCCAGCAGTAAACAGGGAATTGAAAAACTGTTTTTT	CASSKQGIEKLFF
NA	TRBJ2-6	TRBD1	TRBV30	TGTGCCTGGAGATCACAGGACAGGGGACTCTCTGGGGCCAACGTCCTGACTTTC	CAWRSQDRGLSGANVLTF
NA	TRBJ2-7	TRBD1	TRBV7-9	TGTGCCAGCAGCGAGACAGGGGTGATGCACGAGCAGTACTTC	CASSETGVMHEQYF
NA	TRBJ2-1	NA	TRBV5-1	TGCGCCAGCAGCTTGGGCAGGATCCCAAATGAGCAGTTCTTC	CASSLGRIPNEQFF
once	TRBJ2-3	TRBD2	TRBV6-1	TGTGCCAGCAGTGAACCTAGCGGGGGCCCCACAGATACGCAGTATTTT	CASSEPSGGPTDTQYF
NA	TRBJ1-5	NA	TRBV27	TGTGCCAGCAGCCTCACAGTAAGCAATCAGCCCCAGCATTTT	CASSLTVSNQPQHF
once	TRBJ1-1	NA	TRBV19	TGTGCCAGTAGTGTCGGGAACACTGAAGCTTTCTTT	CASSVGNTEAFF
NA	TRBJ1-2	TRBD1	TRBV5-1	TGCGCCAGCAGCTTACTGACAGGGAGAGGAAGCGGCTACACCTTC	CASSLLTGRGSGYTF
NA	TRBJ1-2	NA	TRBV10-1	TGCGCCAGCAGTGCCGGACTGCTCTATGGCTACACCTTC	CASSAGLLYGYTF
NA	TRBJ1-1	NA	TRBV3-1/TRBV3-2	TGTGCCAGCAGCCAAGTAGCGGGATCTACTGAAGCTTTCTTT	CASSQVAGSTEAFF
once	TRBJ2-3	NA	TRBV6-4	TGTGCCAGCAGTGACCCTTTAACAGATACGCAGTATTTT	CASSDPLTDTQYF
NA	TRBJ2-7	TRBD2	TRBV25-1	TGTGCCAGCAGTGAATTGGGGGACTATTACGAGCAGTACTTC	CASSELGDYYEQYF
NA	TRBJ2-7	NA	TRBV6-6	TGTGCCAGCAGCCCCGGACAGTTCTACGAGCAGTACTTC	CASSPGQFYEQYF
NA	TRBJ2-3	TRBD2	TRBV5-6	TGTGCCAGCAGCTCACGAGCGGGGGGGCCCGAAGATACGCAGTATTTT	CASSSRAGGPEDTQYF
NA	TRBJ1-3	NA	TRBV7-9	TGTGCCAGCAGCTTCCGCGGGGCGGGAAACACCATATATTTT	CASSFRGAGNTIYF
NA	TRBJ2-7	NA	TRBV29-1	TGCAGCGTTGGGGTCACAGCGGCAGACTACGAGCAGTACTTC	CSVGVTAADYEQYF
once	TRBJ2-7	NA	TRBV5-6	TGTGCCAGCAGCTTGGGCGCGTCCTACGAGCAGTACTTC	CASSLGASYEQYF
NA	TRBJ2-3	TRBD2	TRBV7-3	TGTGCCAGCAGCTTAAGGCCGGGACTAGCGGGGGGGCTAGATACGCAGTATTTT	CASSLRPGLAGGLDTQYF
NA	TRBJ2-5	TRBD2	TRBV7-9	TGTGCCAGCAGCTTAACTAGCGGGGGTCAAGAGACCCAGTACTTC	CASSLTSGGQETQYF
NA	TRBJ2-7	NA	TRBV6-6	TGTGCCAGCAGTTACTCCGGACCGCTTGGAGGGCAGTACTTC	CASSYSGPLGGQYF
NA	TRBJ1-1	TRBD1	TRBV6-6	TGTGCCAGCACTACCTTAAAGACAGGGGGCTTTGAAGCTTTCTTT	CASTTLKTGGFEAFF
NA	TRBJ1-1	NA	TRBV6-5	TGTGCCAGCAGGGGAGGACCCATGAACACTGAAGCTTTCTTT	CASRGGPMNTEAFF
NA	TRBJ2-5	NA	TRBV9	TGTGCCAGCAGCGTAGATGGGGGCTTACAGACCCAGTACTTC	CASSVDGGLQTQYF
NA	TRBJ1-2	TRBD1	TRBV2	TGTGCCAGCAGTGAATCAGGGGGCGCGTTAGGCTACACCTTC	CASSESGGALGYTF
NA	TRBJ2-1	TRBD2	TRBV3-1/TRBV3-2	TGTGCCAGCAGCCAAGAGCCTGGGGCGGGGGGGCGCACAAATGAGCAGTTCTTC	CASSQEPGAGGRTNEQFF
few	TRBJ1-1	NA	TRBV4-2	TGTGCCAGCAGCCAAGACGGGGGGGCAAGGACTGAAGCTTTCTTT	CASSQDGGARTEAFF
NA	TRBJ1-1	NA	TRBV9	TGTGCCAGCAGCGTAGTGGGGCGGGGGGCCCTCGAAACTGAAGCTTTCTTT	CASSVVGRGALETEAFF
NA	TRBJ2-6	NA	TRBV7-3	TGTGCCAGCAGCTTATGGAGTTGGGGCGCTGGAAACTCTGGGGCCAACGTCCTGACTTTC	CASSLWSWGAGNSGANVLTF
NA	TRBJ1-5	NA	TRBV6-5	TGTGCCAGCAGTTACTCTCGAGATCAGCCCCAGCATTTT	CASSYSRDQPQHF
NA	TRBJ2-1	TRBD2	TRBV6-1	TGTGCCAGCAGTGGAAGACTAGCGGGGGGCCGCTCCTACAATGAGCAGTTCTTC	CASSGRLAGGRSYNEQFF
NA	TRBJ2-7	NA	TRBV24-1	TGTGCCACCAGTGCAGGGGTGGCATACGAGCAGTACTTC	CATSAGVAYEQYF
NA	TRBJ1-5	TRBD1	TRBV2	TGTGCCAGCAGTCCGACAGGGGGCAACAATCAGCCCCAGCATTTT	CASSPTGGNNQPQHF